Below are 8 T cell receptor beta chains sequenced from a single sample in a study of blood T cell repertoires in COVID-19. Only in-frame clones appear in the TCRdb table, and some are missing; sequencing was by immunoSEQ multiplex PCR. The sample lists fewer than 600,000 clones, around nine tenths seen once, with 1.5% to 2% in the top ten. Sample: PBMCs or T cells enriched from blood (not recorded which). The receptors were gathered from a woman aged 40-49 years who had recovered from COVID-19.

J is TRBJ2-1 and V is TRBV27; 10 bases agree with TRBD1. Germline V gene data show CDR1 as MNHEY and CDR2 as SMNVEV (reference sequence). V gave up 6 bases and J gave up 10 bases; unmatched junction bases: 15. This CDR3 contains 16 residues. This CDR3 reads CASSRQGAYLSREQFF. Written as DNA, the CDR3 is TGTGCCAGCAGCAGACAGGGGGCGTATCTGTCTAGGGAGCAGTTCTTC.

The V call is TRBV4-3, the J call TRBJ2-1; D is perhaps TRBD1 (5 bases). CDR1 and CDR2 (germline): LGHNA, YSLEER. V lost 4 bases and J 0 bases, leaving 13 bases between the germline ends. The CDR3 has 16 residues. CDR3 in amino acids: CASSRWGGSSYNEQFF. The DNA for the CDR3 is TGCGCCAGCAGCCGATGGGGCGGAAGCTCCTACAATGAGCAGTTCTTC.

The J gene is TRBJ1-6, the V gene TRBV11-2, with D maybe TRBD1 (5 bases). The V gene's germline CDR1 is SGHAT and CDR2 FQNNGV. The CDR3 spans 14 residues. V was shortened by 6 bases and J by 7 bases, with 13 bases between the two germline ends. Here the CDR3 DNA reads TGTGCCAGCAGATTCGACAGACCAAATTCACCCCTCCACTTT. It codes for CASRFDRPNSPLHF. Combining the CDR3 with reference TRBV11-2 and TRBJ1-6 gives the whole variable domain EAGVAQSPRYKIIEKRQSVAFWCNPISGHATLYWYQQILGQGPKLLIQFQNNGVVDDSQLPKDRFSAERLKGVDSTLKIQPAKLEDSAVYLCASRFDRPNSPLHFGNGTRLTVT.

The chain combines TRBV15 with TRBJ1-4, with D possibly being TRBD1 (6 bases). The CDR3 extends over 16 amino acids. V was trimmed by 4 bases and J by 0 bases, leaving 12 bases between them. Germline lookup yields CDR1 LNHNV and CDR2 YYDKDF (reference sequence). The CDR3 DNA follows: TGTGCCACCAGCACAAGACAGGTCACAACTAATGAAAAACTGTTTTTT. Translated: CATSTRQVTTNEKLFF.

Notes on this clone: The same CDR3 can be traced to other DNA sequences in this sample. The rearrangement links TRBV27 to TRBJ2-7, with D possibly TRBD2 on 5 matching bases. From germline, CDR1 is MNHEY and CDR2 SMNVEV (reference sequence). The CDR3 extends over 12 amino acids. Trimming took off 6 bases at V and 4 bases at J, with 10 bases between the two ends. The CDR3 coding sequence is TGTGCCAGCAGATCGTCGGGGTACGAGCAGTACTTC. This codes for CASRSSGYEQYF.

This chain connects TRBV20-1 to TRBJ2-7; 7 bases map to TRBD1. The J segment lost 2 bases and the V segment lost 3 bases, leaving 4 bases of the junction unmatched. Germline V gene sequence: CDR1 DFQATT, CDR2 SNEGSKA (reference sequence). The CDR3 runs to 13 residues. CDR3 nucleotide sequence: TGCAGTGCTAGTGGGACAGATCCCTACGAGCAGTACTTC. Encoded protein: CSASGTDPYEQYF.

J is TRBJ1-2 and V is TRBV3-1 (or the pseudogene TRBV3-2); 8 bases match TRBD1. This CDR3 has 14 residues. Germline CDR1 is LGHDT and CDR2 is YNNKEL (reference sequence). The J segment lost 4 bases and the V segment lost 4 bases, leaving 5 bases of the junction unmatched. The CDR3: CASSPRDRSYGYTF. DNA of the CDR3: TGTGCCAGCAGCCCTCGGGACAGGAGCTATGGCTACACCTTC.

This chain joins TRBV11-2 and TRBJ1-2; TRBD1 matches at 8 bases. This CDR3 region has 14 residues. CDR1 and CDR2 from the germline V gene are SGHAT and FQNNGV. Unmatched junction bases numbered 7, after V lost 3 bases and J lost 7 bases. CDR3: CASSFYGTGRGYTF. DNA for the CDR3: TGTGCCAGCAGCTTCTATGGGACAGGTCGTGGCTACACCTTC.